The 27 T cell receptor beta chains in this list originate from one sample, sequenced in a study of T cell clones after liver transplantation. Profiling relied on immunoSEQ multiplex PCR, and the TCRdb table lists in-frame clones only, not all of them. The table has roughly 51,000 clones, 55% to 85% seen once. The starting material was CD4+ T cells from blood, obtained more than 52 months after liver transplant. These receptor sequences come from a human patient who received a liver transplant. These T cells may partly come from the graft donor.

Of note for this clone: A read error may explain this, as a much larger clone is one base away. The genes are TRBV6-1 and TRBJ2-7; D not resolved. CDR3 length equals 11 residues. CDR1 is MNHNS, CDR2 SASEGT, per germline. V was trimmed by 3 bases and J by 4 bases, leaving 4 bases between them. In DNA, the CDR3 is TGTGCCAGCAGTGAGGGTTACGAGCAGTACTTC. It specifies CASSEGYEQYF.

This clone was picked up many times. This chain connects TRBV6-1 to TRBJ1-5; D may be TRBD1 (6 bases). Germline lookup yields CDR1 MNHNS and CDR2 SASEGT. CDR3 length: 14 amino acids. V lost 4 bases and J 6 bases, leaving 13 bases between the germline ends. The CDR3, as DNA: TGTGCCAGCAGTGGAACAGGGTTACTTCAGCCCCAGCATTTT. This gives the protein CASSGTGLLQPQHF.

The CDR3 spells CACTVNSGNTIYF. The CDR3 nucleotides read TGTGCCTGTACAGTGAACTCTGGAAACACCATATATTTT. The chain recombines TRBV28 with TRBJ1-3; D is ambiguous. The CDR3 is made up of 13 amino acids. Germline CDR1 and CDR2: MDHEN and SYDVKM. V lost 11 bases and J 0 bases, leaving 11 bases between the germline ends.

In DNA, the CDR3 is TGTGCCAGCAGCGTAGCGGCAGACAGGGGATCACCCCTCCACTTT. It specifies CASSVAADRGSPLHF. The chain has TRBV9 and TRBJ1-6; the match to TRBD1 covers 8 bases. This CDR3 spans 15 amino acids. The ends lost 0 bases at V and 10 bases at J; junction bases unmatched: 6. The germline gives CDR1 SGDLS, CDR2 YYNGEE.

The V call is TRBV19, the J call TRBJ2-6, with D possibly TRBD1 on 6 matching bases. The CDR3 covers 16 residues. V lost 1 base and J 4 bases, leaving 11 bases between the germline ends. Germline V lookup: CDR1 LNHDA, CDR2 SQIVND (reference sequence). The CDR3 DNA is TGTGCCAGTAGTATAGGGGGGCAGGCGGGGGCCAACGTCCTGACTTTC. Its translation is CASSIGGQAGANVLTF.

There are a few counts of this clone. The rearrangement links TRBV7-8 to TRBJ2-7; D remains unclear. The germline CDR1 and CDR2 sequences are SGHVS and FQNEAQ. Trimming removed 6 bases at V and 0 bases at J, with 12 bases between. This CDR3 has 14 residues. In nucleotides, the CDR3 is TGTGCCAGCAGTCCGAATGACGGCTCCTACGAGCAGTACTTC. Translated, it gives CASSPNDGSYEQYF. Combining the CDR3 with reference TRBV7-8 and TRBJ2-7 gives the whole variable domain GAGVSQSPRYKVAKRGQDVALRCDPISGHVSLFWYQQALGQGPEFLTYFQNEAQLDKSGLPSDRFFAERPEGSVSTLKIQRTQQEDSAVYLCASSPNDGSYEQYFGPGTRLTVT.

This clone appeared a few times. This CDR3 reads CASSLTGSNQPQHF. CDR3 in DNA: TGTGCCAGCAGTTTGACGGGGAGCAATCAGCCCCAGCATTTT. V usage is TRBV27 and J usage is TRBJ1-5; unclear D gene. The length of the CDR3 is 14 residues. Germline loops: CDR1 MNHEY, CDR2 SMNVEV (reference sequence). V was clipped by 3 bases and J by 1 base, with 7 bases between them.

The chain uses TRBV4-1 and TRBJ2-3; a possible D gene is TRBD1 (8 bases). The V end was cut by 0 bases, the J end by 8 bases, with 15 bases between. CDR3 length: 15 residues. The germline gives CDR1 MGHRA, CDR2 YSYEKL. The CDR3 spells CASSQETGEGGTQYF. Here the CDR3 DNA reads TGCGCCAGCAGCCAAGAGACAGGGGAGGGGGGTACGCAGTATTTT.

This chain uses TRBV6-5 with TRBJ1-2; D is perhaps TRBD1 (5 bases). The V and J ends lost 2 bases and 7 bases respectively, with 14 bases between them. This CDR3 is built from 14 residues. The germline V gene encodes CDR1 MNHEY and CDR2 SVGAGI. CDR3 DNA: TGTGCCAGCAGTTACCTGGCCGGGGGGGGTGGCTACACCTTC. Protein sequence: CASSYLAGGGGYTF.

This clone was counted a few times. The gene calls are TRBV27 and TRBJ2-7; the D is unclear. The CDR3 loop spans 14 amino acids. CDR1 MNHEY and CDR2 SMNVEV come from the germline V gene (reference sequence). Trimming removed 3 bases at V and 1 base at J, with 10 bases between. The CDR3 sequence: CASSLKPVSYEQYF. In nucleotides, the CDR3 is TGTGCCAGCAGTTTGAAGCCCGTTTCCTACGAGCAGTACTTC.

On this clone itself: The junction and the germline gene differ at one end; a read error may be behind it. V usage is TRBV7-7 and J usage is TRBJ2-5; D uncertain. The CDR3 is 13 amino acids. Germline V CDR1 and CDR2: SSHAT, FNYEAQ (reference sequence). CDR3 in amino acids: CASSLDGQETQYF. DNA of the CDR3: TGTGCTAGCAGCTTGGACGGGCAGGAGACCCAGTACTTC.

This clone was counted between two and nine times. The gene calls are TRBV6-1 and TRBJ2-7; TRBD1 is a possible D gene (6 bases). Trimming pared 9 bases from V and 3 bases from J, leaving 18 bases between. The CDR3 runs 14 residues. Germline V gene data show CDR1 as MNHNS and CDR2 as SASEGT. The CDR3 DNA follows: TGTGCCAGTATTGACAGGCCGCTTTTCTACGAGCAGTACTTC. As protein: CASIDRPLFYEQYF.

The chain recombines TRBV7-2 with TRBJ1-4, with D unresolved. Deletions cut 1 base from V and 8 bases from J, with 11 bases between. This CDR3 contains 14 residues. Germline assignment: CDR1 SGHTA and CDR2 FQGNSA. The CDR3 sequence is CASSLGSLGEKLFF. Written as DNA, the CDR3 is TGTGCCAGCAGCTTAGGGTCCCTGGGGGAAAAACTGTTTTTT.

The genes are TRBV5-4 and TRBJ2-2, with D unresolved. Germline V gives CDR1 SGHNT, CDR2 YYREEE (reference sequence). V dropped 4 bases and J dropped 3 bases, with 16 bases sitting between them. The CDR3 sequence is 16 residues long. The CDR3 sequence is CASSPSPRGYTGELFF. The CDR3 DNA follows: TGTGCCAGCAGCCCCTCCCCGAGAGGATACACCGGGGAGCTGTTTTTT.

The chain employs TRBV10-3 and TRBJ2-2, with a possible D match to TRBD2 (6 bases). V dropped 0 bases and J dropped 4 bases, with 9 bases sitting between them. The germline CDR1 and CDR2 sequences are ENHRY and SYGVKD. This CDR3 is built from 15 residues. This CDR3 is CAISESGGGTGELFF. The CDR3 coding sequence is TGTGCCATCAGTGAGTCGGGGGGAGGCACCGGGGAGCTGTTTTTT.

CDR3 DNA sequence: TGTGCCTGGAGTGCCCCAGGGTCCACCGGGGAGCTGTTTTTT. Amino acids: CAWSAPGSTGELFF. The chain is built from TRBV30 and TRBJ2-2, with D possibly matching TRBD1 (5 bases). The CDR3 runs to 14 residues. CDR1 is GTSNPN, CDR2 SVGIG, per germline (reference sequence). Trimming shortened V by 1 base and J by 4 bases, and 10 bases separated the two germline ends.

The chain couples TRBV14 to TRBJ1-2; D uncertain. Trimming removed 1 base at V and 3 bases at J, with 6 bases between. In germline, CDR1 is SGHDN, CDR2 FVKESK. The CDR3 consists of 13 residues. The CDR3 region has the DNA TGTGCCAGCAGCCAAGGGACGGACTATGGCTACACCTTC. This gives the protein CASSQGTDYGYTF.

The V and J genes are TRBV7-2 and TRBJ2-3; possibly TRBD2 for D (6 bases). CDR3 length equals 14 residues. CDR1 and CDR2 from the germline V gene are SGHTA and FQGNSA. The V and J ends lost 7 bases and 6 bases respectively, with 17 bases between them. CDR3 in DNA: TGTGCCAGCATAGAGGACTATCTAACGGATACGCAGTATTTT. The encoded protein is CASIEDYLTDTQYF.

The genes are TRBV7-2 and TRBJ2-7; 7 bases agree with TRBD2. V dropped 5 bases and J dropped 2; count of bases not matched to a gene: 6. Germline V gives CDR1 SGHTA, CDR2 FQGNSA. The CDR3 covers 14 residues. The CDR3 DNA sequence: TGTGCCAGCAGCCCTATAGCGGGCACCTACGAGCAGTACTTC. Its protein is CASSPIAGTYEQYF.

The chain has TRBV28 and TRBJ2-7; 7 positions match TRBD1. Germline CDR1 reads MDHEN; CDR2 reads SYDVKM. CDR3 length equals 14 residues. The junction had 13 bases not matched to a gene; V was cut back by 7 bases and J by 7 bases. Here the CDR3 reads CASIRTGGSREQYF. The CDR3 DNA is TGTGCCAGCATTAGGACAGGTGGGTCGCGGGAGCAGTACTTC.

This clone was counted once. The CDR3 sequence: CASSPMAGGPGEQFF. The CDR3 bases are TGTGCCAGCAGCCCAATGGCGGGGGGGCCAGGTGAGCAGTTCTTC. The chain uses TRBV7-8 and TRBJ2-1; TRBD2 matches 9 bases. The trim removed 5 bases at V and 9 bases at J, leaving 11 bases unmatched. CDR1 and CDR2 (germline): SGHVS, FQNEAQ. The CDR3 spans 15 residues. The whole variable domain, remainder taken from reference TRBV7-8 and TRBJ2-1, is GAGVSQSPRYKVAKRGQDVALRCDPISGHVSLFWYQQALGQGPEFLTYFQNEAQLDKSGLPSDRFFAERPEGSVSTLKIQRTQQEDSAVYLCASSPMAGGPGEQFFGPGTRLTVL.

The chain employs TRBV9 and TRBJ1-1, with D perhaps matching TRBD1 (6 bases). The CDR3 is made up of 14 amino acids. V lost 4 bases and J 7 bases, leaving 17 bases between the germline ends. Germline assignment: CDR1 SGDLS and CDR2 YYNGEE. The CDR3 sequence is CASSPQGSYSEAFF. The DNA of the CDR3 is TGTGCCAGCAGCCCCCAGGGGTCCTACAGTGAAGCTTTCTTT.

In regard to this clone: The junction shows a germline mismatch at one end, possibly a read error. Other DNA sequences from this sample encode an identical CDR3 as well. The chain joins TRBV4-1 to TRBJ1-1; 7 bases are a match to TRBD1. CDR3 size: 14 residues. Per germline, CDR1 MGHRA and CDR2 YSYEKL. The CDR3, as DNA: TGTGCCAGCAGCCTTCAGGGGGATCCCACTGAAGCTTTCTTT. Translation gives CASSLQGDPTEAFF.

In this sample, this clone turned up once. V gene TRBV6-1 combines with J gene TRBJ1-6; 10 bases map to TRBD1. The length of the CDR3 is 16 residues. Losses at the gene ends were 4 bases for V and 13 bases for J; bases not matched to a gene: 13. Germline CDR1 reads MNHNS; CDR2 reads SASEGT. CDR3 sequence (DNA): TGTGCCAGCAGTGCTAACCCGGGACAGGGGTCTTCGCCCCTCCACTTT. Its translation is CASSANPGQGSSPLHF.

This clone showed up just once. The chain combines TRBV28 with TRBJ1-2; no definite D call. Germline loops: CDR1 MDHEN, CDR2 SYDVKM. Between the trimmed V and J ends, which lost 0 bases and 7 bases, there was a span of 12 bases. This CDR3 comprises 14 residues. In DNA, the CDR3 is TGTGCCAGCAGTTTATGGCGGGCGTCACGTGGCTACACCTTC. Encoded protein: CASSLWRASRGYTF.

This clone came up a few times. A much larger clone differs from this one at a single base, so this may be a read error. The same CDR3 is also encoded by other DNA sequences in this sample. The genes are TRBV2 and TRBJ2-7, with D uncertain. V lost 1 base to trimming and J lost 3 bases, with 1 base between them. CDR3 size: 11 residues. Germline CDR1 is SNHLY and CDR2 is FYNNEI. CDR3 in amino acids: CASSEGYEQYF. CDR3 in DNA: TGTGCCAGCAGTGAAGGCTACGAGCAGTACTTC.

The genes are TRBV15 and TRBJ1-2, with TRBD1 as a possible D gene (5 bases). Per the germline V gene, CDR1 is LNHNV and CDR2 is YYDKDF (reference sequence). Deletions cut 0 bases from V and 4 bases from J, with 9 bases between. This CDR3 has 14 amino acids. CDR3 sequence reads: CATSRDAGTYGYTF. CDR3 coding DNA: TGTGCCACCAGCAGAGACGCAGGGACCTATGGCTACACCTTC.